These 10 T cell receptor beta chains came from one sample sequenced in a study of blood T cell repertoires in COVID-19. The assay was immunoSEQ multiplex PCR, and TCRdb's table has in-frame clones only and misses some. The profile shows around 200,000 clones, around 84% of them singletons. The sequencing sample was made of PBMCs or T cells enriched from blood (not recorded which). These receptors were taken from a man aged 40-50 years who had recovered from COVID-19.

This chain joins TRBV11-2 and TRBJ2-3; TRBD2 matches 7 bases. V shed 6 bases, J shed 4 bases, and the junction held 10 bases outside the gene matches. Germline CDR1 and CDR2: SGHAT and FQNNGV. The CDR3 length is 15 residues. CDR3 nucleotides: TGTGCCAGCAGGGGGGGGGTTTACCGAGCAGATACGCAGTATTTT. Protein product: CASRGGVYRADTQYF.

The chain couples TRBV11-2 to TRBJ1-5, with 8 bases matching TRBD1. Germline loops: CDR1 SGHAT, CDR2 FQNNGV. After removal of 0 bases from V and 0 bases from J, the junction contained 4 bases not matched to a gene. The CDR3 loop spans 17 amino acids. The chain's CDR3 is CASSLEGTGYSNQPQHF. The CDR3 DNA is TGTGCCAGCAGCTTAGAGGGGACAGGATATAGCAATCAGCCCCAGCATTTT.

The chain is built from TRBV6-5 and TRBJ2-7; D is undetermined. V was pared by 2 bases and J by 0 bases, with 8 bases between. This CDR3 is 14 amino acids long. The germline V gene encodes CDR1 MNHEY and CDR2 SVGAGI. CDR3 DNA: TGTGCCAGCAGTTACGTCGCAGACTCCTACGAGCAGTACTTC. Its translation: CASSYVADSYEQYF.

This chain connects TRBV25-1 to TRBJ2-1; TRBD1 aligns across 7 bases. The CDR3 covers 14 residues. With 10 bases clipped from V and 8 bases from J, the junction kept 14 bases outside the gene matches. Germline V CDR1 and CDR2: MGHDK, SYGVNS. The CDR3 bases are TGTGCCACCGAAAACAGGGGTGGAGAGGATGAGCAGTTCTTC. Residues: CATENRGGEDEQFF.

The chain combines TRBV13 with TRBJ1-1, with D hard to call. Per the germline V gene, CDR1 is PRHDT and CDR2 is FYEKMQ (reference sequence). The CDR3 runs to 12 residues. The V end lost 0 bases, the J end lost 10 bases, and 9 bases lay between the germline ends. The CDR3 DNA follows: TGTGCCAGCAGCTTAGGCACGTCGGGAGCTTTCTTT. Protein product: CASSLGTSGAFF. Using reference TRBV13 and TRBJ1-1 for the parts outside the CDR3, the full variable domain is AAGVIQSPRHLIKEKRETATLKCYPIPRHDTVYWYQQGPGQDPQFLISFYEKMQSDKGSIPDRFSAQQFSDYHSELNMSSLELGDSALYFCASSLGTSGAFFGQGTRLTVV.

The chain links TRBV27 to TRBJ2-5; maybe TRBD2 (6 bases). Trimming stripped 3 bases from V and 1 base from J, with 12 bases between. The germline gives CDR1 MNHEY, CDR2 SMNVEV (reference sequence). This CDR3 is built from 15 residues. The CDR3 sequence is CASSLSRRGQETQYF. In nucleotides, the CDR3 is TGTGCCAGCAGTTTGAGTAGGAGGGGCCAAGAGACCCAGTACTTC.

J is TRBJ1-1 and V is TRBV30; D is possibly TRBD1 (6 bases). From germline, CDR1 is GTSNPN and CDR2 SVGIG (reference sequence). V was pared by 0 bases and J by 1 base, with 6 bases between. This CDR3 comprises 13 residues. CDR3 protein: CAWSVQGNTEAFF. As DNA, the CDR3 is TGTGCCTGGAGTGTACAGGGGAACACTGAAGCTTTCTTT.

In its sample, this clone was seen once. This rearrangement joins TRBV7-6 to TRBJ1-1; possibly TRBD1 for D (5 bases). This CDR3 has 14 amino acids. The germline V and J ends were trimmed by 5 bases and 3 bases, with 13 bases remaining between them. Germline V gene lookup returns CDR1 SGHVS and CDR2 FNYEAQ. CDR3: CASSPGGPDTEAFF. CDR3 bases: TGTGCCAGCAGCCCGGGGGGACCAGACACTGAAGCTTTCTTT.

Points on this clone: The same CDR3 is also encoded by other DNA sequences in this sample. V is TRBV29-1 and J is TRBJ2-1; D not certain. V lost 4 bases, J lost 1 base, and 8 bases lay in between. The CDR3 contains 13 residues. Germline V gene lookup returns CDR1 SQVTM and CDR2 ANQGSEA. The CDR3 loop reads CSVVAWSYNEQFF. CDR3 sequence (DNA): TGCAGCGTTGTAGCCTGGTCCTACAATGAGCAGTTCTTC.

The chain joins TRBV6-1 to TRBJ1-3, with D maybe TRBD1 (6 bases). The germline V gene has CDR1 MNHNS and CDR2 SASEGT. The CDR3 length is 17 residues. Trimming stripped 0 bases from V and 9 bases from J, with 21 bases between. The CDR3 is CASSEAPGRGFSRTIYF. The CDR3 DNA follows: TGTGCCAGCAGTGAAGCACCGGGGAGGGGGTTTAGTCGCACCATATATTTT.